Each of the 2 T cell receptor beta chains below was sequenced from the same sample in a study of shared clonotypes between healthy human individuals. Repertoires were generated with immunoSEQ multiplex PCR, while TCRdb's copy carries only in-frame clones and drops some. Among 1.4 million or so clones listed, less than 99% were seen once. Sequenced material: naive CD4+ T cells sorted from blood. Subset here: CD45RA+ positively selected. The receptors were gathered from a man aged 30-40 years in good health.

The V and J genes are TRBV10-3 and TRBJ2-1; D is uncertain. The CDR3 sequence is 12 residues long. V was pared by 6 bases and J by 8 bases, with 11 bases between. Germline V lookup: CDR1 ENHRY, CDR2 SYGVKD. The CDR3 DNA reads as TGTGCCATCAGATTTGATGGGGATGAGCAGTTCTTC. It encodes CAIRFDGDEQFF.

The chain recombines TRBV5-1 with TRBJ2-7, with D perhaps matching TRBD1 (6 bases). V was pared by 1 base and J by 2 bases, with 19 bases between. The germline gives CDR1 SGHRS, CDR2 YFSETQ. CDR3 length: 17 amino acids. CDR3 loop: CASSLTWAGEYAYEQYF. For the CDR3, the DNA is TGCGCCAGCAGCTTGACTTGGGCAGGGGAATATGCCTACGAGCAGTACTTC.